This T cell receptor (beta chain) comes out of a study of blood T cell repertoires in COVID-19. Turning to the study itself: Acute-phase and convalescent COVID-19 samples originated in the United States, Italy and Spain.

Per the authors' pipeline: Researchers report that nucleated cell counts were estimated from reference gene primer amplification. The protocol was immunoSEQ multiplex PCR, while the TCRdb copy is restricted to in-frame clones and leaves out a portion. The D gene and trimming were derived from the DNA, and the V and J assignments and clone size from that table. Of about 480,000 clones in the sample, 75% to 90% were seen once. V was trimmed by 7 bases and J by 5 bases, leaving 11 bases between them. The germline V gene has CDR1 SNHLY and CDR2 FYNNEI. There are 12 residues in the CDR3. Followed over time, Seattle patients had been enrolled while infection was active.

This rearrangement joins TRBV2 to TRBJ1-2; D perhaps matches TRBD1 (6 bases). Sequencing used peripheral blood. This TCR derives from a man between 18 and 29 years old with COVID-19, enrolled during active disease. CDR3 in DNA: TGTGCCAGCAACAGGGTCATTTATGGCTACACCTTC. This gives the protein CASNRVIYGYTF.